This TCR beta chain came from a study of cytomegalovirus exposure and HLA in healthy donors. The overall study: The same platform was used for the 90 to 150 validation repertoires and the approximately 700 first-cohort repertoires, a later analysis reported.

V was pared by 1 base and J by 1 base, with 8 bases between. The CDR3 has 14 amino acids. CDR1 is SGHTA and CDR2 is FQGNSA in the germline V gene. Separation from the roughly 670-subject first cohort characterized the roughly 110-subject validation cohort, to which the donors belonged. Study results and limitations: There were a few CMV-associated chains whose specificity for CMV antigens was confirmed in vitro. One later analysis, an examination of the 90 to 150 validation repertoires, found that first-cohort TCR clusters tended to co-occur in them.

The table came from immunoSEQ multiplex PCR; TCRdb's copy has only in-frame clones and leaves some out. The sample has about 260,000 clones; about 90% are singletons. Of note for this clone: No antigen is known for it.

The sequencing input was PBMCs. The chain uses TRBV7-2 and TRBJ2-7; D uncertain. This clonotype was obtained from a woman younger than 45 in good health and CMV-seronegative. CDR3 nucleotide sequence: TGTGCCAGCAGCTTAGGATCCGTATCCTACGAGCAGTACTTC. Protein: CASSLGSVSYEQYF.